Listed below are T cell receptor beta chains from one sample, sequenced in a study of blood T cell repertoires in COVID-19. Assay used: immunoSEQ multiplex PCR; TCRdb lists only in-frame clones, some missing. The data hold some 130,000 clones, with about 89% observed a single time. Sequencing was carried out using peripheral blood. These receptors were taken from a woman aged 60-70 years with acute or convalescent COVID-19. The CDR3 runs from the conserved cysteine through the conserved F or W. A D gene is named only where the DNA matches it firmly. Clone size is not always given. Where it is, it says once, few, many or a class for expanded clones.

D gene	J gene	clone size	CDR3 length	V gene	CDR3 DNA	CDR3 protein
NA	TRBJ2-5	NA	13	TRBV5-1	TGCGCCAGCAGCTTGGATAGTCTGGAGACCCAGTACTTC	CASSLDSLETQYF
NA	TRBJ2-3	NA	15	TRBV6-5	TGTGCCAGCTCCGTGCGGACAGTAGGCACAGATACGCAGTATTTT	CASSVRTVGTDTQYF
NA	TRBJ1-1	NA	15	TRBV7-2	TGTGCCAGCAGCGTCTTACAGGGTGGAGGCACTGAAGCTTTCTTT	CASSVLQGGGTEAFF
NA	TRBJ1-2	NA	12	TRBV30	TGTGCCTGGAGTGTTAGCGGGGAAGGCTACACCTTC	CAWSVSGEGYTF
NA	TRBJ2-5	NA	13	TRBV19	TGTGCCAGTAGTCGAAACAGGGAGGAGACCCAGTACTTC	CASSRNREETQYF
NA	TRBJ1-6	once	18	TRBV5-4	TGTGCCAGCAGCTTGGGTGGCTCTAGACCTAGGCCTAATTCACCCCTCCACTTT	CASSLGGSRPRPNSPLHF
TRBD1	TRBJ2-1	NA	13	TRBV5-1	TGCGCCAGCAGCCAAGACAGGGCCAATGAGCAGTTCTTC	CASSQDRANEQFF
TRBD1	TRBJ1-1	NA	13	TRBV2	TGTGCCAGGAGGGGAGGACAGGGTAGGTTAGCTTTCTTT	CARRGGQGRLAFF
NA	TRBJ1-3	NA	16	TRBV6-2/TRBV6-3	TGTGCCAGCAGTCCGGCAGGTCCCCCCTCTGGAAACACCATATATTTT	CASSPAGPPSGNTIYF
NA	TRBJ1-1	NA	13	TRBV3-1/TRBV3-2	TGTGCCAGCAGCCGCACAGGTTACACTGAAGCTTTCTTT	CASSRTGYTEAFF
TRBD1	TRBJ1-1	NA	15	TRBV5-1	TGCGCCAGCAGCGTATTACAGGGGGGTCTCTCTGAAGCTTTCTTT	CASSVLQGGLSEAFF
NA	TRBJ1-1	once	13	TRBV27	TGTGCCAGCAGTTTACTCGGGGGGGCTAAGGCTTTCTTT	CASSLLGGAKAFF
NA	TRBJ2-6	NA	15	TRBV7-3	TGTGCCAGCAGATTACAGGGTTCCGGGGCCAACGTCCTGACTTTC	CASRLQGSGANVLTF
TRBD1	TRBJ2-2	NA	15	TRBV12-5	TGTGCTAGTGGTTATTACACAGGGGTCACCGGGGAGCTGTTTTTT	CASGYYTGVTGELFF
NA	TRBJ1-1	NA	14	TRBV6-5	TGTGCCAGCAGTTACCGGGGGGGTTGGACTGAAGCTTTCTTT	CASSYRGGWTEAFF
NA	TRBJ1-1	NA	14	TRBV5-1	TGCGCCAGCAGCTTCAGGGAAGGTGGCACTGAAGCTTTCTTT	CASSFREGGTEAFF
TRBD2	TRBJ2-3	NA	15	TRBV6-5	TGTGCCAGCAGTCCCGGACTAGGGAAACCAGATACGCAGTATTTT	CASSPGLGKPDTQYF
TRBD1	TRBJ1-1	NA	13	TRBV29-1	TGCAGCGTTCCTCACAGGGGGAACACTGAAGCTTTCTTT	CSVPHRGNTEAFF
NA	TRBJ1-2	NA	12	TRBV6-6	TGTGCCAGCAGTTACAGCACCTATGGCTACACCTTC	CASSYSTYGYTF
NA	TRBJ1-2	NA	12	TRBV7-8	TGTGCCAGCAGCTTGACAGACTATGGCTACACCTTC	CASSLTDYGYTF
NA	TRBJ1-2	NA	15	TRBV3-1/TRBV3-2	TGTGCCAGCAGCCAAGCTTCGACAGGAAACTATGGCTACACCTTC	CASSQASTGNYGYTF
TRBD2	TRBJ2-7	NA	15	TRBV19	TGTGCCAGTAAGGGAATAGCGGGGCCCGCCTACGAGCAGTACTTC	CASKGIAGPAYEQYF
NA	TRBJ1-1	NA	12	TRBV4-1	TGCGCCAGCAGCCATGGGGCCTCTCAAGCTTTCTTT	CASSHGASQAFF
TRBD2	TRBJ2-2	NA	19	TRBV7-9	TGTGCCAGCAGCTTAGTCCCCCTGTGGGCGGGAGAAGCAACCGGGGAGCTGTTTTTT	CASSLVPLWAGEATGELFF
NA	TRBJ1-5	NA	14	TRBV28	TGTGCCAGCAGAGACGGGGGTAGCAATCAGCCCCAGCATTTT	CASRDGGSNQPQHF
NA	TRBJ2-2	NA	14	TRBV25-1	TGTGCCAGCAGTCCCATTGTGAACACCGGGGAGCTGTTTTTT	CASSPIVNTGELFF
TRBD2	TRBJ2-7	once	20	TRBV5-5	TGTGCCAGCAGGCCGGAGGGGGTTGGCCTAGCGGGAGCGCGCGGCTACGAGCAGTACTTC	CASRPEGVGLAGARGYEQYF
NA	TRBJ2-1	NA	11	TRBV20-1	TGCAGTGCAAACAGGGAAAGTGAGCAGTTCTTC	CSANRESEQFF
NA	TRBJ1-5	NA	14	TRBV2	TGTGCCAGCAGTCAAGACAGGAGCAATCAGCCCCAGCATTTT	CASSQDRSNQPQHF
NA	TRBJ1-5	NA	14	TRBV6-5	TGTGCCAGCACTATGGGCCGTACCAATCAGCCCCAGCATTTT	CASTMGRTNQPQHF
NA	TRBJ2-2	NA	12	TRBV10-3	TGTGCCATCAGTGAGGAGACCGGGGAGCTGTTTTTT	CAISEETGELFF
NA	TRBJ1-5	NA	13	TRBV28	TGTGCCAGCAGAGAGGCAGGGAATCAGCCCCAGCATTTT	CASREAGNQPQHF
NA	TRBJ1-2	NA	13	TRBV7-5	TGTGCCAGAAAGGATGGGGGGAGCTGGGGCTACACCTTC	CARKDGGSWGYTF
NA	TRBJ2-7	NA	15	TRBV7-9	TGTGCCAGCAGCTTAGATGGGGGCAATACCTACGAGCAGTACTTC	CASSLDGGNTYEQYF
TRBD1	TRBJ1-4	NA	13	TRBV25-1	TGTGCCAGTAACAGGGGGCAAGGAGAAAAACTGTTTTTT	CASNRGQGEKLFF
TRBD1	TRBJ1-2	NA	14	TRBV24-1	TGTGCCACCAGTGATCCCCAGGGGGCGCGCGGCTACACCTTC	CATSDPQGARGYTF
TRBD1	TRBJ2-6	NA	21	TRBV18	TGTGCCAGCTCATCGTTACCTACAGGGGGCTTCCCCTCTAGAAGGGCCAACGTCCTGACTTTC	CASSSLPTGGFPSRRANVLTF
TRBD2	TRBJ2-1	NA	16	TRBV3-1/TRBV3-2	TGTGCCAGCAGCCAAGATTTGGCGGGAGGGCCGAATGAGCAGTTCTTC	CASSQDLAGGPNEQFF
TRBD2	TRBJ2-3	NA	17	TRBV7-2	TGTGCCAGCAGCACTAGCGGGAGTGGGGGTTTCGCAGATACGCAGTATTTT	CASSTSGSGGFADTQYF
NA	TRBJ2-3	NA	11	TRBV9	TGTGCCAGCAGCGCCCTAGATACGCAGTATTTT	CASSALDTQYF
NA	TRBJ1-4	NA	14	TRBV6-1	TGTGCCAGCAGTGAAGATGGGGGCTGGGAAAAACTGTTTTTT	CASSEDGGWEKLFF
NA	TRBJ2-1	NA	16	TRBV19	TGTGCCAGTAGTATAGATGGAGGGAGCTCCTACAATGAGCAGTTCTTC	CASSIDGGSSYNEQFF
NA	TRBJ1-6	once	14	TRBV2	TGTGCCAGCAGTGAAGAATTGGGCAGTTCACCCCTCCACTTT	CASSEELGSSPLHF
TRBD1	TRBJ1-2	NA	19	TRBV7-6	TGTGCCAGCAGCTTAGTGGCCCCGGACTCCAAAGGGGGCATCTATGGCTACACCTTC	CASSLVAPDSKGGIYGYTF
NA	TRBJ2-3	NA	11	TRBV30	TGTGCCTGGAGTGGAGGAGATACGCAGTATTTT	CAWSGGDTQYF
NA	TRBJ2-2	once	22	TRBV19	TGTGCCAGTAGTATCCACGACTCCCCGGGACTTTCTGCACGAGGAGGCACCGGGGAGCTGTTTTTT	CASSIHDSPGLSARGGTGELFF
NA	TRBJ2-1	once	15	TRBV5-4	TGTGCCAGCAGCCGGGAAAGCGGTGTGGGCAATGAGCAGTTCTTC	CASSRESGVGNEQFF
NA	TRBJ1-5	NA	14	TRBV9	TGTGCCAGCAGCGGCGGGGGCTACAATCAGCCCCAGCATTTT	CASSGGGYNQPQHF
NA	TRBJ2-7	NA	16	TRBV11-2	TGTGCCAGCAGCTCCTCCCGTGGGACTCAGATTTGGGAGCAGTACTTC	CASSSSRGTQIWEQYF
TRBD1	TRBJ1-5	NA	16	TRBV19	TGTGCCAGTAGTAGTGACAGGGCGGGTAGCAATCAGCCCCAGCATTTT	CASSSDRAGSNQPQHF
NA	TRBJ1-1	once	15	TRBV7-9	TGTGCCAGCAGCTTAGGCGGGAATCTGAACACTGAAGCTTTCTTT	CASSLGGNLNTEAFF
NA	TRBJ1-5	NA	14	TRBV20-1	TGCAGTGCTAGTTATGACGGGGGCAATCAGCCCCAGCATTTT	CSASYDGGNQPQHF